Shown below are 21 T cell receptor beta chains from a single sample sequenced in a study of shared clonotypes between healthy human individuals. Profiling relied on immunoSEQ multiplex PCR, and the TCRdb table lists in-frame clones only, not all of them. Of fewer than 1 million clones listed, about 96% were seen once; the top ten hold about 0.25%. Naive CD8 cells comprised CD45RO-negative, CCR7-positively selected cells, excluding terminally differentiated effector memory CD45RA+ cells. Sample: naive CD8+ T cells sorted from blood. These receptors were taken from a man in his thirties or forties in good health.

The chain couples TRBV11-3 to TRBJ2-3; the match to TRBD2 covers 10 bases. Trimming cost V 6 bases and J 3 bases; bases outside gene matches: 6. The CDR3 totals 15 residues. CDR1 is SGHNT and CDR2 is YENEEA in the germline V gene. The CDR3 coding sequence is TGTGCCAGCAGTCGCGGACTAGCGGATACAGATACGCAGTATTTT. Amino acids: CASSRGLADTDTQYF.

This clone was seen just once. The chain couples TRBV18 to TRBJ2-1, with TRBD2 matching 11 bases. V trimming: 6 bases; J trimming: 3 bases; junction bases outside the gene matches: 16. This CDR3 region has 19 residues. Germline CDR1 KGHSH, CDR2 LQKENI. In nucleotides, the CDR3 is TGTGCCAGCTCCCCCACGGGGACTAGCGGCCGAGGGGACTACAATGAGCAGTTCTTC. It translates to CASSPTGTSGRGDYNEQFF.

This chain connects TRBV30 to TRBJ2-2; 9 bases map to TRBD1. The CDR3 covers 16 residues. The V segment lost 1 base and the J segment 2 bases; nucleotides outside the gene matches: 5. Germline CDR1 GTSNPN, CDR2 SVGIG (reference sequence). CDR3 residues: CAWSDPGQGNTGELFF. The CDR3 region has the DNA TGTGCCTGGAGTGACCCGGGACAGGGAAACACCGGGGAGCTGTTTTTT. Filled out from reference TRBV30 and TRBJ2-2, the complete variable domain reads SQTIHQWPATLVQPVGSPLSLECTVEGTSNPNLYWYRQAAGRGLQLLFYSVGIGQISSEVPQNLSASRPQDRQFILSSKKLLLSDSGFYLCAWSDPGQGNTGELFFGEGSRLTVL.

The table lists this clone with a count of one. This CDR3 reads CASSFPLAGVNEQYF. The CDR3 bases are TGTGCCAGCAGTTTCCCCCTAGCGGGAGTAAACGAGCAGTACTTC. The chain links TRBV28 to TRBJ2-7; 10 bases match TRBD2. With V trimmed by 3 bases and J by 5 bases, 7 bases remained unmatched. Germline loops: CDR1 MDHEN, CDR2 SYDVKM. There are 15 residues in the CDR3.

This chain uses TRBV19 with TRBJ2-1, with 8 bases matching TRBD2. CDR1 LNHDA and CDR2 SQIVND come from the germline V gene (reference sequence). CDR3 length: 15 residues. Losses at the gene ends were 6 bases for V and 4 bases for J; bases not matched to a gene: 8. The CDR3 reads CASSTVAGTYNEQFF. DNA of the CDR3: TGTGCCAGTAGCACTGTAGCGGGAACTTACAATGAGCAGTTCTTC.

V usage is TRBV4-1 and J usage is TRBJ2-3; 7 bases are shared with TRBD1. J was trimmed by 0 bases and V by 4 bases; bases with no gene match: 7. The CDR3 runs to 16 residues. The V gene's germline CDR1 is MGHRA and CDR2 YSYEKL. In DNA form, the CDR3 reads TGCGCCAGCAGCCCCCCGGGACAGCCGAGCACAGATACGCAGTATTTT. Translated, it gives CASSPPGQPSTDTQYF.

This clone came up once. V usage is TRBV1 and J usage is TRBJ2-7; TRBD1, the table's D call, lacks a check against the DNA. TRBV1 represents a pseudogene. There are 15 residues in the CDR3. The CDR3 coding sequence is TGCACCAGCAGTCCCGGGACAGGGGATGAGCTGCAGCAGTACTTC. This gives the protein CTSSPGTGDELQQYF.

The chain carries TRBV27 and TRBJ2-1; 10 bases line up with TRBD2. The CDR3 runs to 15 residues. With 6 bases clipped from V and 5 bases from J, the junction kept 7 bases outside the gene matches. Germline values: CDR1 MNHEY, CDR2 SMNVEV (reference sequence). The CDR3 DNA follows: TGTGCCAGCAGCCACCGGACTAGCGGACACAATGAGCAGTTCTTC. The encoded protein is CASSHRTSGHNEQFF.

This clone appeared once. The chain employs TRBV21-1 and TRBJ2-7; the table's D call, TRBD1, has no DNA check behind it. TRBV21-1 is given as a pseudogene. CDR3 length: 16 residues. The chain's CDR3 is CASTQGPDRVIYEQYF. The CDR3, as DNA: TGTGCCAGCACCCAAGGCCCGGACAGGGTCATCTACGAGCAGTACTTC.

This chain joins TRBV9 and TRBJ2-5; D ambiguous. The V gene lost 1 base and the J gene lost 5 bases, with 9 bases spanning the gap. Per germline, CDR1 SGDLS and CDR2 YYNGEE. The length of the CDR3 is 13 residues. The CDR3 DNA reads TGTGCCAGCAGCGTAAACAACCCCGAGACCCAGTACTTC. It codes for CASSVNNPETQYF. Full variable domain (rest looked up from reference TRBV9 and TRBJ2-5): DSGVTQTPKHLITATGQRVTLRCSPRSGDLSVYWYQQSLDQGLQFLIQYYNGEERAKGNILERFSAQQFPDLHSELNLSSLELGDSALYFCASSVNNPETQYFGPGTRLLVL.

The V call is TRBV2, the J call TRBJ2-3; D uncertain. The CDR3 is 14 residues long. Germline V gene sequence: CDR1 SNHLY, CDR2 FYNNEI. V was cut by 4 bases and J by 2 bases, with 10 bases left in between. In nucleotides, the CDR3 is TGTGCCAGCAGTGGGAACACAGCCACAGATACGCAGTATTTT. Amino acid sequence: CASSGNTATDTQYF.

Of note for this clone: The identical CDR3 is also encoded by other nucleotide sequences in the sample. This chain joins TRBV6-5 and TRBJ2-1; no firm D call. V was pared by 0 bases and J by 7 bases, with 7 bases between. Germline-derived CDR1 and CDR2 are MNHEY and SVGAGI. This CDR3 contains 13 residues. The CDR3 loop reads CASSYSTGNEQFF. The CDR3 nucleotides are TGTGCCAGCAGTTACTCGACCGGGAATGAGCAGTTCTTC.

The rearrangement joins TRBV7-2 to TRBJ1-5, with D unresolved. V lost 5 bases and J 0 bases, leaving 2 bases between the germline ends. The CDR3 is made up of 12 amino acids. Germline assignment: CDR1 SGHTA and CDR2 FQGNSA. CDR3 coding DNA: TGTGCCAGCAGCGATAGCAATCAGCCCCAGCATTTT. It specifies CASSDSNQPQHF.

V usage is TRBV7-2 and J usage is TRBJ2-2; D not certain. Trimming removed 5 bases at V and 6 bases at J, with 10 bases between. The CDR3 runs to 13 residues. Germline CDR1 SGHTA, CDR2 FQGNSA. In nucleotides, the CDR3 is TGTGCCAGCAGCGCGATCTTAGCCGGGGAGCTGTTTTTT. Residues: CASSAILAGELFF.

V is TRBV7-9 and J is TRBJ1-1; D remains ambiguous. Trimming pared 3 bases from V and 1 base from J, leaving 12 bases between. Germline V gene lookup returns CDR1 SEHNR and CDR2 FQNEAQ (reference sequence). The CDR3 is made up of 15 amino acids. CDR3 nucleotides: TGTGCCAGCAGCTTTGGAGCAGGAGGGAACACTGAAGCTTTCTTT. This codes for CASSFGAGGNTEAFF.

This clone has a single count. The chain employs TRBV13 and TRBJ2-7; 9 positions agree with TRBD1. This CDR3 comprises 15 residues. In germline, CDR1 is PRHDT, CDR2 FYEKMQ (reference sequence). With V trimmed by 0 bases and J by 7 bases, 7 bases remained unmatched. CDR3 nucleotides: TGTGCCAGCAGCTTAGGTGGGACAGGGTTGATGGAGCAGTACTTC. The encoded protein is CASSLGGTGLMEQYF.

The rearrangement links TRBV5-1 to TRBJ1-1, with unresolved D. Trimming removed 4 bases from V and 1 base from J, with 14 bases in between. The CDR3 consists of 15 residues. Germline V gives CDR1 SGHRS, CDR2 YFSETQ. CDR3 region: CASSASIRGNTEAFF. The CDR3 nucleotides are TGCGCCAGCAGCGCCTCGATCCGCGGGAACACTGAAGCTTTCTTT.

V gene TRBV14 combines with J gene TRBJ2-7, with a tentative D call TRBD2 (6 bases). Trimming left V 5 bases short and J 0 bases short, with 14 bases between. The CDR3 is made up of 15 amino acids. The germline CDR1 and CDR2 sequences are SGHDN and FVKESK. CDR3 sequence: CASSTIADTSYEQYF. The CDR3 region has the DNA TGTGCCAGCAGCACGATAGCGGATACCTCCTACGAGCAGTACTTC.

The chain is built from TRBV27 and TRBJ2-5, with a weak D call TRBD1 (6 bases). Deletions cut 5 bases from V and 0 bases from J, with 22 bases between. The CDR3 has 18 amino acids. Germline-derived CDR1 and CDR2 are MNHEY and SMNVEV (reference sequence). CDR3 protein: CASSPLFLIRDNQETQYF. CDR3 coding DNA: TGTGCCAGCAGTCCCCTTTTCCTCATCCGGGACAACCAAGAGACCCAGTACTTC.

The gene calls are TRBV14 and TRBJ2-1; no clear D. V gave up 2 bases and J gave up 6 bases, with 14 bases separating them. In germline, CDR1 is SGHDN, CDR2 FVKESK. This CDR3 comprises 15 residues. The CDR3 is CASSQWFTLSNEQFF. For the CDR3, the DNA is TGTGCCAGCAGCCAATGGTTCACGTTGAGCAATGAGCAGTTCTTC.

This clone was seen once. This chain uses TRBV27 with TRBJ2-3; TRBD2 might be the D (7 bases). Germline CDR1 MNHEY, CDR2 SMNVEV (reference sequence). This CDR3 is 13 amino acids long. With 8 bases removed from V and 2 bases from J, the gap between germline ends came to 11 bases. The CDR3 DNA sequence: TGTGCCAGCGGGGGGGGGCTCACAGATACGCAGTATTTT. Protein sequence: CASGGGLTDTQYF.